The 21 T cell receptor beta chains below were found in one sample sequenced in a study of T cells after yellow fever vaccination. TCRdb used MiXCR to reprocess the 5' RACE reads, holding one entry per CDR3 protein. The sample has about 340,000 distinct CDR3 sequences; 12% are singletons. The input for sequencing was CD4+ T cells sorted from PBMCs, taken 15 days after the yellow fever booster vaccination. The source is a man younger than 35 who received the YFV17D yellow fever vaccine.

In its sample, this clonotype was seen many times. This chain links TRBV24-1 with TRBJ2-3; D remains unclear. The CDR3 spans 16 residues. Trimming removed 1 base at V and 2 bases at J, with 12 bases between. Germline assignment: CDR1 KGHDR and CDR2 SFDVKD. Written as DNA, the CDR3 is TGTGCCACCAGTGATTTTCCGAAGGGCGCCACAGATACGCAGTATTTT. Translated: CATSDFPKGATDTQYF.

This clonotype turned up a few times. V is TRBV6-5 and J is TRBJ2-7, with D possibly TRBD2 on 5 matching bases. CDR1 and CDR2 from the germline V gene are MNHEY and SVGAGI. This CDR3 has 16 residues. The V end lost 0 bases, the J end lost 2 bases, and 14 bases lay between the germline ends. CDR3 region: CASSYSIPSGTYEQYF. CDR3 bases: TGTGCCAGCAGTTACTCGATACCCTCGGGAACCTACGAGCAGTACTTC.

V is TRBV5-1 and J is TRBJ2-2, with a possible D match to TRBD2 (5 bases). The CDR3 covers 17 residues. Germline CDR1 is SGHRS and CDR2 is YFSETQ. V was shortened by 0 bases and J by 3 bases, with 15 bases between the two germline ends. Written as DNA, the CDR3 is TGCGCCAGCAGCTTGGTGTTGGCCACTAGGGACACCGGGGAGCTGTTTTTT. Translation gives CASSLVLATRDTGELFF.

Only a few counts were recorded for this clonotype. The chain combines TRBV7-4 with TRBJ1-1; D ambiguous. Germline CDR1 is SGHVT and CDR2 is SQSDAQ. The CDR3 has 14 residues. The CDR3 DNA is TGTCCTTTTTTGTCGGGAACGATGAACACTGAAGCTTTCTTT. Translating it yields CPFLSGTMNTEAFF.

This chain connects TRBV5-1 to TRBJ2-5; 9 bases agree with TRBD1. Germline V CDR1 and CDR2: SGHRS, YFSETQ. The J segment lost 4 bases and the V segment lost 0 bases, leaving 10 bases of the junction unmatched. There are 17 residues in the CDR3. CDR3 amino acids: CASSLDRDRVEGETQYF. CDR3 nucleotide sequence: TGCGCCAGCAGCTTGGACCGGGACAGGGTGGAGGGAGAGACCCAGTACTTC.

A few counts support this clonotype. This chain joins TRBV11-2 and TRBJ1-1; D is perhaps TRBD1 (6 bases). Per germline, CDR1 SGHAT and CDR2 FQNNGV. This CDR3 is 13 amino acids long. Trimming cost V 3 bases and J 6 bases, with 11 bases left between them. The DNA of the CDR3 is TGTGCCAGCAGCTTGGCAGGGGCTGCTGAAGCTTTCTTT. Its translation: CASSLAGAAEAFF.

This clonotype was counted a few times. The rearrangement links TRBV18 to TRBJ2-4; TRBD1 agrees at 7 bases. The CDR3 loop spans 15 amino acids. CDR1 is KGHSH and CDR2 is LQKENI in the germline V gene. V lost 4 bases to trimming and J lost 5 bases; unmatched junction nucleotides: 8. CDR3 coding DNA: TGTGCCAGCTCACGGGCGACCGGGACAGAAAACATTCAGTACTTC. It is translated as CASSRATGTENIQYF.

This clonotype has just a few counts. The genes are TRBV12-3 or TRBV12-4 and TRBJ2-5, with 7 bases fitting TRBD1. This CDR3 has 12 residues. Trimming at V came to 8 bases and at J to 3 bases, leaving 3 bases not matched to a gene. In DNA form, the CDR3 reads TGTGCCAGCGCCGGGACAGAAGAGACCCAGTACTTC. This gives the protein CASAGTEETQYF.

The chain recombines TRBV7-2 with TRBJ1-1; possible D gene TRBD1, 6 bases. Deletions cut 4 bases from V and 12 bases from J, with 18 bases between. The CDR3 totals 13 residues. CDR1 SGHTA and CDR2 FQGNSA come from the germline V gene. The CDR3 bases are TGTGCCAGCAGCTCCACTCATCGACAGGAACCTTTCTTT. Translated: CASSSTHRQEPFF.

The chain is built from TRBV7-2 and TRBJ2-7; tentatively, D is TRBD2 (7 bases). Per the germline V gene, CDR1 is SGHTA and CDR2 is FQGNSA. Trimming shortened V by 5 bases and J by 0 bases, and 14 bases separated the two germline ends. This CDR3 is built from 15 residues. The chain's CDR3 is CASSVQGGYSYEQYF. CDR3 DNA: TGTGCCAGCAGCGTACAGGGAGGGTACTCCTACGAGCAGTACTTC.

This chain connects TRBV20-1 to TRBJ2-1; D is unresolved. The CDR3 runs to 11 residues. V was shortened by 6 bases and J by 15 bases, with 18 bases between the two germline ends. The germline CDR1 and CDR2 sequences are DFQATT and SNEGSKA (reference sequence). The CDR3 DNA is TGCAGTGCCTCCCCGAGTGCGGTTCCGTTCTTC. This translates into CSASPSAVPFF.

In DNA form, the CDR3 reads TGCGCCAGCAGATATGACGGAGGAATAGGTGGAGGCTACACCTTC. This codes for CASRYDGGIGGGYTF. This chain connects TRBV5-1 to TRBJ1-2; D is undetermined. In germline, CDR1 is SGHRS, CDR2 YFSETQ. V lost 5 bases, J lost 8 bases, and 22 bases lay in between. CDR3 length: 15 amino acids.

This clonotype occurred many times. V usage is TRBV24-1 and J usage is TRBJ2-3; 11 nucleotides match TRBD1. J gave up 4 bases and V 3 bases, and 2 bases lay outside the gene matches. The CDR3 length is 15 residues. Germline V lookup: CDR1 KGHDR, CDR2 SFDVKD. The CDR3 coding sequence is TGTGCCACCAGTGATCTGGGACAGGGGGCAGATACGCAGTATTTT. It yields the protein CATSDLGQGADTQYF.

Many counts were recorded for this clonotype. V is TRBV12-3 or TRBV12-4 and J is TRBJ1-1; possible D gene TRBD1, 5 bases. Trimming left V 9 bases short and J 4 bases short, with 27 bases between. The CDR3 covers 17 residues. The chain's CDR3 is CASASGTWFQQSTEAFF. CDR3 DNA sequence: TGTGCCAGTGCTTCCGGGACGTGGTTTCAACAAAGCACTGAAGCTTTCTTT.

The chain employs TRBV27 and TRBJ2-3; D gene ambiguous. CDR3 size: 14 residues. Trimming removed 2 bases from V and 2 bases from J, with 8 bases in between. CDR1 and CDR2 (germline): MNHEY, SMNVEV (reference sequence). Written as DNA, the CDR3 is TGTGCCAGCAGTTTAGGGCTTCTCACAGATACGCAGTATTTT. Translated, it gives CASSLGLLTDTQYF.

The CDR3 sequence is CASSFALNSGGATDTQYF. The CDR3, as DNA: TGTGCCAGCAGCTTTGCCCTCAATAGCGGGGGGGCCACAGATACGCAGTATTTT. V gene TRBV7-2 combines with J gene TRBJ2-3, with 11 nucleotides matching TRBD2. The V and J ends lost 3 bases and 2 bases, in that order; junction bases with no gene match: 10. Germline V CDR1 and CDR2: SGHTA, FQGNSA. The CDR3 has 18 amino acids.

The chain carries TRBV30 and TRBJ2-5, with 10 bases fitting TRBD2. The length of the CDR3 is 16 residues. V shed 2 bases, J shed 9 bases, and the junction held 15 bases outside the gene matches. CDR1 is GTSNPN and CDR2 is SVGIG in the germline V gene (reference sequence). Written as DNA, the CDR3 is TGTGCCTGGAGTTCCAGTCGGACTAGCGGCCCCGGGGCCCAGTACTTC. This sequence encodes CAWSSSRTSGPGAQYF.

V usage is TRBV28 and J usage is TRBJ1-2; 8 bases agree with TRBD1. Per germline, CDR1 MDHEN and CDR2 SYDVKM. CDR3 size: 15 residues. Unmatched junction bases numbered 8, after V lost 5 bases and J lost 3 bases. DNA of the CDR3: TGTGCCAGCAGTCAGAACGGACAGGGCTACTATGGCTACACCTTC. The encoded protein is CASSQNGQGYYGYTF.

The chain uses TRBV5-6 and TRBJ1-5, with 7 bases that match TRBD1. Per the germline V gene, CDR1 is SGHDT and CDR2 is YYEEEE. V was pared by 1 base and J by 2 bases, with 9 bases of the junction left unmatched. The CDR3 extends over 17 amino acids. The CDR3 nucleotides read TGTGCCAGCAGCTTGCGGACAGGCACGAGGGGCAATCAGCCCCAGCATTTT. It yields the protein CASSLRTGTRGNQPQHF.

The chain uses TRBV28 and TRBJ2-1; D is perhaps TRBD2 (8 bases). Deletions cut 6 bases from V and 2 bases from J, with 14 bases between. Germline V lookup: CDR1 MDHEN, CDR2 SYDVKM. This CDR3 contains 15 residues. The DNA of the CDR3 is TGTGCCAGCAGAACGGGAGGGGGCGCCTACAATGAGCAGTTCTTC. It codes for CASRTGGGAYNEQFF.

This clonotype was found a few times. The J gene is TRBJ2-3, the V gene TRBV29-1, with a possible D match to TRBD1 (6 bases). Germline CDR1 SQVTM, CDR2 ANQGSEA. The V end was cut by 6 bases, the J end by 3 bases, with 13 bases between. The CDR3 length is 13 residues. CDR3 sequence: CSVPGENTDTQYF. CDR3 coding DNA: TGCAGCGTGCCAGGGGAAAATACAGATACGCAGTATTTT.